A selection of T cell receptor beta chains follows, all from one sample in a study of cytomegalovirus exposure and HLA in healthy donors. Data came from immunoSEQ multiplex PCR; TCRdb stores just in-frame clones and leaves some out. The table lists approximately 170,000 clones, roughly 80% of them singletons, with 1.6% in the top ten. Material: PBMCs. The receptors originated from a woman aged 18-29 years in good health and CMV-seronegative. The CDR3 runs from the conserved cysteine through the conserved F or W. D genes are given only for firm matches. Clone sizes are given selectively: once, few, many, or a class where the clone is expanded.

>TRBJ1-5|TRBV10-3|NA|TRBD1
CAIGKTGDSNQPQHF
TGTGCCATCGGCAAGACAGGGGATAGCAATCAGCCCCAGCATTTT
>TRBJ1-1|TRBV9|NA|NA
CASSVRGLDTEAFF
TGTGCCAGCAGCGTAAGAGGTTTAGACACTGAAGCTTTCTTT
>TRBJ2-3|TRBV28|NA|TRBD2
CASSLTSAAETDTQYF
TGTGCCAGCAGCCTGACTAGCGCGGCGGAGACAGATACGCAGTATTTT
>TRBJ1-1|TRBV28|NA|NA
CASSLAPPGSDTEAFF
TGTGCCAGCAGTCTAGCGCCCCCAGGGAGTGACACTGAAGCTTTCTTT
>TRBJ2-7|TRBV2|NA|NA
CASSLRSGFSSYEQYF
TGTGCCAGCAGTCTCCGCTCAGGGTTTAGCTCCTACGAGCAGTACTTC
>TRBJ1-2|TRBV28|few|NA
CASSQIADGYTF
TGTGCCAGCAGTCAAATAGCGGATGGCTACACCTTC
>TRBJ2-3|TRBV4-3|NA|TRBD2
CASSQESGRADTQYF
TGCGCCAGCAGCCAAGAGTCAGGGAGGGCAGATACGCAGTATTTT
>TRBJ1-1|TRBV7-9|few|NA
CASSSFPPEAFF
TGTGCCAGCAGCTCGTTCCCCCCTGAAGCTTTCTTT
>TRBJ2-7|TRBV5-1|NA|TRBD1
CASTPGGQGVSYEQYF
TGCGCCAGCACCCCCGGGGGACAGGGGGTTTCTTACGAGCAGTACTTC
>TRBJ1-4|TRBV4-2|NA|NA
CASSQYVRANEKLFF
TGTGCCAGCAGCCAATATGTGCGAGCTAATGAAAAACTGTTTTTT
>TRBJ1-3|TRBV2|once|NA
CASMAEAGNTIYF
TGTGCCAGCATGGCCGAGGCTGGAAACACCATATATTTT
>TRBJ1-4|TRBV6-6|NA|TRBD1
CASSYSTGGDEKLFF
TGTGCCAGCAGTTACTCGACAGGGGGCGATGAAAAACTGTTTTTT
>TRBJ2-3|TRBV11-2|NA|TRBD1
CASKAGGADTQYF
TGTGCCAGCAAGGCAGGGGGTGCAGATACGCAGTATTTT
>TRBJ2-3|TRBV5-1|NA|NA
CASSLRGASTDTQYF
TGCGCCAGCAGCTTGAGAGGAGCTAGCACAGATACGCAGTATTTT
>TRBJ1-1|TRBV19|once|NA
CASSIHGGKGTEAFF
TGTGCCAGTAGTATCCACGGAGGGAAGGGCACTGAAGCTTTCTTT
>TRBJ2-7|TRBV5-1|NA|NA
CASSLPSGSHYEQYF
TGCGCCAGCAGCCTCCCCTCCGGGAGCCACTACGAGCAGTACTTC
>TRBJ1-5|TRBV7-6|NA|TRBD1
CASSPGTVSNQPQHF
TGTGCCAGCAGCCCTGGGACAGTTAGCAATCAGCCCCAGCATTTT
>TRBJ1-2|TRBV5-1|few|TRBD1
CASSSPPYRDRGRRQEGYTF
TGCGCCAGCAGCTCCCCACCATACCGGGACAGGGGGCGCCGTCAGGAGGGCTACACCTTC
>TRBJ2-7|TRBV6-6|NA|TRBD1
CASSWTGGYEQYF
TGTGCCAGCAGCTGGACAGGGGGCTACGAGCAGTACTTC
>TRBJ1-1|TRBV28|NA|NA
CASRPDSTNRITEAFF
TGTGCCAGCAGACCTGACAGCACAAACCGCATCACTGAAGCTTTCTTT
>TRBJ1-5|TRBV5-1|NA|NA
CASSLVGGFNQPQHF
TGCGCCAGCAGCTTGGTAGGGGGATTTAATCAGCCCCAGCATTTT
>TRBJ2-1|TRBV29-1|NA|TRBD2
CSTNSGGGYNEQFF
TGCAGCACCAACAGCGGGGGTGGGTACAATGAGCAGTTCTTC
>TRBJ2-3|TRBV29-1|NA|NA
CSVSQQGLTDTQYF
TGCAGCGTTTCCCAACAGGGTCTGACAGATACGCAGTATTTT
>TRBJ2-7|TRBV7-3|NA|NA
CASSSGLLSYEQYF
TGTGCCAGCAGCTCGGGACTTCTCTCCTACGAGCAGTACTTC
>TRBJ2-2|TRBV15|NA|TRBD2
CATSRLAGEGTGELFF
TGTGCCACCAGCAGGTTAGCGGGAGAGGGGACCGGGGAGCTGTTTTTT
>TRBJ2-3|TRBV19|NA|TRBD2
CASSIEPSGITDTQYF
TGTGCCAGTAGTATAGAACCTAGCGGGATCACAGATACGCAGTATTTT
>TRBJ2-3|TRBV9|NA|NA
CASSVAGGRTDTQYF
TGTGCCAGCAGCGTAGCGGGGGGCCGCACAGATACGCAGTATTTT
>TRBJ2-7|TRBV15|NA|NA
CATSTSSYEQYF
TGTGCCACCAGCACCAGCTCCTACGAGCAGTACTTC
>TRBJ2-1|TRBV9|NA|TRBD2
CASSVATSGTLHEQFF
TGTGCCAGCAGCGTCGCCACTAGCGGGACTCTCCATGAGCAGTTCTTC
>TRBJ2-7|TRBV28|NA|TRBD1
CASSRGSSGQGGEQYF
TGTGCCAGCAGTCGAGGCTCGTCGGGACAGGGTGGCGAGCAGTACTTC
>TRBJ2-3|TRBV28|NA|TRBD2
CASSLSRRLWSPSGDRTDTQYF
TGTGCCAGCAGTTTATCCCGGCGACTATGGAGCCCTAGCGGGGATAGGACAGATACGCAGTATTTT
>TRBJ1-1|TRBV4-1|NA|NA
CASSLMGQLNTEAFF
TGCGCCAGCAGCCTGATGGGGCAGTTGAACACTGAAGCTTTCTTT
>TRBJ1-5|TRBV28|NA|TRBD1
CASRRTGTISKPQHF
TGTGCCAGCAGGCGGACAGGGACGATAAGTAAGCCCCAGCATTTT
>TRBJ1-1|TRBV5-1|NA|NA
CASSLVGANTEAFF
TGCGCCAGCAGCTTGGTGGGGGCGAACACTGAAGCTTTCTTT
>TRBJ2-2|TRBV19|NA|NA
CASKRGGTDTGELFF
TGTGCCAGTAAGCGCGGCGGGACAGACACCGGGGAGCTGTTTTTT
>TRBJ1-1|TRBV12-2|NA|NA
CASEGDRGRVNTEAFF
TGTGCAAGCGAGGGGGACAGGGGGCGTGTGAACACTGAAGCTTTCTTT
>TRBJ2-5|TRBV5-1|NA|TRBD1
CASSLGQGKETQYF
TGCGCCAGCAGCTTGGGACAGGGAAAAGAGACCCAGTACTTC
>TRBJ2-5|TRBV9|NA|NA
CASSVGTTSGETQYF
TGTGCCAGCAGCGTGGGGACAACTTCGGGGGAGACCCAGTACTTC
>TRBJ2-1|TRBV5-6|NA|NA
CASSLGLPYNNEQFF
TGTGCCAGCAGCTTGGGACTACCTTATAACAATGAGCAGTTCTTC
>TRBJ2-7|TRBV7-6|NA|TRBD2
CASSISGASYEQYF
TGTGCCAGCAGCATTAGCGGGGCATCCTACGAGCAGTACTTC
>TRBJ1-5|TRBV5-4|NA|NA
CASSPDRLSNQPQHF
TGTGCCAGCAGCCCGGACAGACTTAGCAATCAGCCCCAGCATTTT
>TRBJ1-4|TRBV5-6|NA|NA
CASSSSTQGSLGEKLFF
TGTGCCAGCAGTTCTTCCACACAGGGTTCGTTAGGTGAAAAACTGTTTTTT